The entry below describes one T cell receptor (beta chain). This specimen belongs to a study of OX40 agonist ivuxolimab in advanced cancers. Germline CDR1 is MDHEN and CDR2 is SYDVKM. V gave up 3 bases and J gave up 7 bases, with 10 bases separating them. There are 12 residues in the CDR3. Method: immunoSEQ multiplex PCR; TCRdb's copy keeps in-frame clones and lacks some. The repertoire consists of under 60,000 clones, with 75% to 90% occurring once and the leading ten covering 5.4%. The V call is TRBV28, the J call TRBJ2-7; D remains unclear. The starting material was CD4+ or CD8+ T cells sorted from blood, obtained in a trial of the OX40 agonist ivuxolimab. The receptor comes from an adult with an advanced solid tumor such as melanoma, head and neck, liver or kidney cancer. CDR3 region: CASSLSRVEQYF. CDR3 DNA sequence: TGTGCCAGCAGTTTGAGTAGGGTTGAGCAGTACTTC.